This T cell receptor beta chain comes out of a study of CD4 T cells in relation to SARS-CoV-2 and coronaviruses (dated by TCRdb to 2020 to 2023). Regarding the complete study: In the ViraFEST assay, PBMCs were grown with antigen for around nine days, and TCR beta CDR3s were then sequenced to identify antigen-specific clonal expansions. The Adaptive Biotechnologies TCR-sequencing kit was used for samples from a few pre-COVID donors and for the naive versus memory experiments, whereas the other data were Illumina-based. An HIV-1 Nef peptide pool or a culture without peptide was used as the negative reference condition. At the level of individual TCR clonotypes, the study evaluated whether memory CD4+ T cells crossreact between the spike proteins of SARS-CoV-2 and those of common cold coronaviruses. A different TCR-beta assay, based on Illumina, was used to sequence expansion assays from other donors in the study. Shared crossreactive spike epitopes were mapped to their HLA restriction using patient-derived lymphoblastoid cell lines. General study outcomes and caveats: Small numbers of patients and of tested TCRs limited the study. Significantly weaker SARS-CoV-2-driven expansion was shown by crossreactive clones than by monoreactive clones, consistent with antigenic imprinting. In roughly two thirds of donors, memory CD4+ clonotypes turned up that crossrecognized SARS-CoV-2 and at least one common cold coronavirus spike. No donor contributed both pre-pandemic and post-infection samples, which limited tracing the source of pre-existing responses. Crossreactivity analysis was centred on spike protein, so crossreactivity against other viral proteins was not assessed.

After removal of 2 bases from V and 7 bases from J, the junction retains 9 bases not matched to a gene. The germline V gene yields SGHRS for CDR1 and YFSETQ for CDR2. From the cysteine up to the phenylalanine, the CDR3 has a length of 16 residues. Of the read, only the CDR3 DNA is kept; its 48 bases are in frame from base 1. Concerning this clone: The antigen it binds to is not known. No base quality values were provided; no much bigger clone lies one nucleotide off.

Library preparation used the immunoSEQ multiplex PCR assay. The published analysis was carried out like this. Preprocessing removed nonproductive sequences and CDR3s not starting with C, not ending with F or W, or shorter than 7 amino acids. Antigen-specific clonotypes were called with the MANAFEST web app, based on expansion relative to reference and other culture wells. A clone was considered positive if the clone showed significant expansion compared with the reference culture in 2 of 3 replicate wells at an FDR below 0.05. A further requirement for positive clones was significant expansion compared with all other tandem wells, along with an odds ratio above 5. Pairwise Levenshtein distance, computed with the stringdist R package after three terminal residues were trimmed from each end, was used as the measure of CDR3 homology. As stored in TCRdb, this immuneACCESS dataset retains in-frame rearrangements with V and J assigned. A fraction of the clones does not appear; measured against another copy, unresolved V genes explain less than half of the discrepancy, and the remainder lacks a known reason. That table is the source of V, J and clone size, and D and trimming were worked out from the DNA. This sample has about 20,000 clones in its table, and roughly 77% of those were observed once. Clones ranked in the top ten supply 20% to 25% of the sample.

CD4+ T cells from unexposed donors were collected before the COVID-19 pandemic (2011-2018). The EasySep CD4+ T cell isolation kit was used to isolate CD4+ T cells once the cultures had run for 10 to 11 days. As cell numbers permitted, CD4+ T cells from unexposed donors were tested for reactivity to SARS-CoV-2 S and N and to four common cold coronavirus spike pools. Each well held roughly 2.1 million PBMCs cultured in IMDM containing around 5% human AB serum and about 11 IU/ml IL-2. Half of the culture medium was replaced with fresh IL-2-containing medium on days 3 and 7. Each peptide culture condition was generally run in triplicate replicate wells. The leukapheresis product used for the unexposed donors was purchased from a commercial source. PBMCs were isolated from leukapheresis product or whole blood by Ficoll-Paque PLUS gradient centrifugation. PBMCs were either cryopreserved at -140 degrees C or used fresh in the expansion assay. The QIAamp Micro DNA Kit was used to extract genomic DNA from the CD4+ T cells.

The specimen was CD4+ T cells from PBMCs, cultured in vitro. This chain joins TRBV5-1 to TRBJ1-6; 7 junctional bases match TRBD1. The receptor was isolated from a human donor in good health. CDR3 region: CASSLPSGTVNSPLHF. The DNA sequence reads TGCGCCAGCAGCTTACCATCCGGGACAGTAAATTCACCCCTCCACTTT.